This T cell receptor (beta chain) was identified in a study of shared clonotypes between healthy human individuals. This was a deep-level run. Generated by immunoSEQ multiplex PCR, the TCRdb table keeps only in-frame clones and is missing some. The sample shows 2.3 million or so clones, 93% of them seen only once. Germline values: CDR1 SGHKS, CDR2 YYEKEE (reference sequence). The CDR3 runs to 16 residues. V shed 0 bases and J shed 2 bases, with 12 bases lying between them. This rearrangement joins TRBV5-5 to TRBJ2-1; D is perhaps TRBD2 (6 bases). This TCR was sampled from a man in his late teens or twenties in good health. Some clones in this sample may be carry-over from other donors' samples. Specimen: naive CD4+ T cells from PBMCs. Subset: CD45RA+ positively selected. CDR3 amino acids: CASSLVRDSPYNEQFF. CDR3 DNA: TGTGCCAGCAGCTTGGTAAGGGACTCCCCCTACAATGAGCAGTTCTTC.